Below are 12 T cell receptor beta chains sequenced from a single sample in a study of cytomegalovirus exposure and HLA in healthy donors listed by TCRdb under 2017. Libraries were built with the immunoSEQ multiplex PCR assay. For the multiplex PCR, a mixture combining 60 forward primers for TCR Vbeta segments and 13 reverse primers for TCR Jbeta segments was used. TCRdb provides this immuneACCESS table in a form limited to in-frame rearrangements. Some clones are lacking; in checked studies, under half of them reflect an unresolved V gene, and why the rest are absent is not known. The sample records about 140,000 clones, 73% of which are singletons. The top ten hold about 15% of the sample. Material: PBMCs. These TCRs come from a human donor in good health.

This clone came up once. The rearrangement joins TRBV28 to TRBJ2-2, with D perhaps TRBD1 (6 bases). The V and J ends lost 2 bases and 5 bases respectively, with 18 bases between them. CDR1 and CDR2 from the germline V gene are MDHEN and SYDVKM. This CDR3 is 17 amino acids long. Here the CDR3 DNA reads TGTGCCAGCAGTTTACGGATTTATACAGGGCGAACCGGGGAGCTGTTTTTT. Its translation is CASSLRIYTGRTGELFF.

This chain links TRBV2 with TRBJ2-2; 7 nucleotides align to TRBD2. Trimming at V came to 6 bases and at J to 4 bases, leaving 11 bases not matched to a gene. CDR1 SNHLY and CDR2 FYNNEI come from the germline V gene. The CDR3 totals 16 residues. In nucleotides, the CDR3 is TGTGCCAGCAGCCCTCGGACTAGAGCGGGCACCGGGGAGCTGTTTTTT. This codes for CASSPRTRAGTGELFF.

The CDR3 sequence is CASSGERNTIYF. The CDR3, as DNA: TGTGCCAGCAGTGGGGAGAGAAACACCATATATTTT. The chain is built from TRBV2 and TRBJ1-3; D gene ambiguous. The germline V and J ends were trimmed by 4 bases and 5 bases, with 6 bases remaining between them. CDR1 SNHLY and CDR2 FYNNEI come from the germline V gene. The CDR3 runs to 12 residues.

The chain couples TRBV4-1 to TRBJ2-1; the match to TRBD1 covers 8 bases. Trimming at V came to 1 base and at J to 5 bases, leaving 10 bases not matched to a gene. The CDR3 is made up of 17 amino acids. Germline V lookup: CDR1 MGHRA, CDR2 YSYEKL. CDR3 sequence (DNA): TGCGCCAGCAGCCAAGGCAGGGGGCAGGTGTCAGACAATGAGCAGTTCTTC. As protein: CASSQGRGQVSDNEQFF.

This chain links TRBV19 with TRBJ1-2, with 7 bases aligning to TRBD1. There are 14 residues in the CDR3. Germline loops: CDR1 LNHDA, CDR2 SQIVND (reference sequence). V trimming: 3 bases; J trimming: 4 bases; junction bases outside the gene matches: 5. The CDR3: CASSISGQTYGYTF. The CDR3 DNA reads TGTGCCAGTAGTATTTCGGGACAGACCTATGGCTACACCTTC.

V is TRBV7-2 and J is TRBJ2-7; perhaps TRBD1 as D (5 bases). CDR1 and CDR2 from the germline V gene are SGHTA and FQGNSA. Trimming took 4 bases from V and 5 from J, leaving 18 bases between them. CDR3 length equals 15 residues. The CDR3 reads CASSSKKGRVDEQYF. DNA of the CDR3: TGTGCCAGCAGCTCGAAAAAAGGCAGGGTGGACGAGCAGTACTTC.

The CDR3 loop reads CASSPRPGEETQYF. CDR3 DNA: TGTGCCAGCTCACCACGGCCCGGAGAAGAGACCCAGTACTTC. The rearrangement uses TRBV18 and TRBJ2-5; no reliable D call. The germline gives CDR1 KGHSH, CDR2 LQKENI. The V end was cut by 1 base, the J end by 3 bases, with 9 bases between. The CDR3 runs 14 residues.

This rearrangement joins TRBV5-6 to TRBJ1-1; TRBD1 agrees at 7 bases. The V segment lost 4 bases and the J segment 1 base; nucleotides outside the gene matches: 10. This CDR3 has 16 amino acids. Germline V gene data show CDR1 as SGHDT and CDR2 as YYEEEE. The CDR3 region is CASSPREAGGNTEAFF. CDR3 DNA: TGTGCCAGCAGCCCGAGGGAGGCAGGGGGGAACACTGAAGCTTTCTTT.

This clone showed up just once. The V and J genes are TRBV2 and TRBJ1-2; D uncertain. V was trimmed by 4 bases and J by 4 bases, leaving 4 bases between them. There are 11 residues in the CDR3. Germline V gives CDR1 SNHLY, CDR2 FYNNEI. The CDR3 region has the DNA TGTGCCAGCAGTGTCAGCTATGGCTACACCTTC. This sequence encodes CASSVSYGYTF. Based on the CDR3 plus reference TRBV2 and TRBJ1-2, the full variable domain is EPEVTQTPSHQVTQMGQEVILRCVPISNHLYFYWYRQILGQKVEFLVSFYNNEISEKSEIFDDQFSVERPDGSNFTLKIRSTKLEDSAMYFCASSVSYGYTFGSGTRLTVV.

This clone was observed once. The chain carries TRBV21-1 and TRBJ2-2; whether TRBD1, the table's D call, matches the DNA was not checked. TRBV21-1 is described as a pseudogene. The CDR3 is 14 amino acids. This chain's CDR3 is CASSIRQFTGELFF. Written as DNA, the CDR3 is TGTGCCAGCAGCATTCGACAGTTCACCGGGGAGCTGTTTTTT.

The chain joins TRBV5-4 to TRBJ2-3, with TRBD2 identical over 9 bases. In germline, CDR1 is SGHNT, CDR2 YYREEE (reference sequence). The CDR3 sequence is 14 residues long. The ends lost 0 bases at V and 9 bases at J; junction bases unmatched: 5. This CDR3 is CASSLGTSVETQYF. The CDR3 nucleotides are TGTGCCAGCAGCTTGGGGACTAGCGTCGAGACGCAGTATTTT.

The chain carries TRBV6-1 and TRBJ2-1; 7 nucleotides match TRBD2. The CDR3 loop spans 13 amino acids. J gave up 7 bases and V 3 bases, and 3 bases lay outside the gene matches. Germline values: CDR1 MNHNS, CDR2 SASEGT. The CDR3 DNA reads TGTGCCAGCAGTGAGGGGGGGGGTAATGAGCAGTTCTTC. Protein: CASSEGGGNEQFF.